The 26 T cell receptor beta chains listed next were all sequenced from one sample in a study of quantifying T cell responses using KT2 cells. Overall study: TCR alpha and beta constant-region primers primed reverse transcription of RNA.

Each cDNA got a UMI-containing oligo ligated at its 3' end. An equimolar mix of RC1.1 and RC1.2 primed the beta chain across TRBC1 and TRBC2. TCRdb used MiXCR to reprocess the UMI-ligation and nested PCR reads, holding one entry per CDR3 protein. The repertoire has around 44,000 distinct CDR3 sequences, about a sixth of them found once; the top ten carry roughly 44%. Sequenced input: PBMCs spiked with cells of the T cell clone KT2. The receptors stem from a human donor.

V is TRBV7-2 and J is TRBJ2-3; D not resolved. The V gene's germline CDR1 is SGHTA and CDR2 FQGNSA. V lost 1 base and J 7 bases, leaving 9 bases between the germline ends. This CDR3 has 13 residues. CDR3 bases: TGTGCCAGCAGCTTAGGGCTTGCGAATACGCAGTATTTT. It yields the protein CASSLGLANTQYF.

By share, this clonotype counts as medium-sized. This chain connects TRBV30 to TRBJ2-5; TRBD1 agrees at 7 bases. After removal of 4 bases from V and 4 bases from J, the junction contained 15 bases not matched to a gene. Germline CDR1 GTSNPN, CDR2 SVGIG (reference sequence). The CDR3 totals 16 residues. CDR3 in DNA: TGTGCCTGGATCCCAGGGGGTCGGGTCAACATAGAGACCCAGTACTTC. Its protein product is CAWIPGGRVNIETQYF.

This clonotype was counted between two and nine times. In DNA form, the CDR3 reads TGTGCCAGCAGAGAGGACAGGGGGCAGAACACTGAAGCTTTCTTT. Its protein product is CASREDRGQNTEAFF. The V gene is TRBV6-5, the J gene TRBJ1-1; the match to TRBD1 covers 11 bases. CDR3 length: 15 residues. V lost 6 bases, J lost 1 base, and 4 bases stayed unmatched. Looked up from germline, CDR1 is MNHEY and CDR2 is SVGAGI.

CDR3 region: CASSFQVVNTEAFF. The CDR3 coding sequence is TGTGCCAGCAGTTTTCAGGTGGTAAACACTGAAGCTTTCTTT. This rearrangement joins TRBV28 to TRBJ1-1, with no clear D. Between the trimmed V and J ends, which lost 3 bases and 2 bases, there was a span of 10 bases. Per the germline V gene, CDR1 is MDHEN and CDR2 is SYDVKM. This CDR3 comprises 14 residues.

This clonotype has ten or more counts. The CDR3 sequence: CASSKIGNEQFF. CDR3 nucleotide sequence: TGTGCCAGCAGCAAGATCGGAAATGAGCAGTTCTTC. The chain carries TRBV7-6 and TRBJ2-1; no definite D call. V lost 5 bases and J 7 bases, leaving 9 bases between the germline ends. The CDR3 spans 12 residues. Per the germline V gene, CDR1 is SGHVS and CDR2 is FNYEAQ.

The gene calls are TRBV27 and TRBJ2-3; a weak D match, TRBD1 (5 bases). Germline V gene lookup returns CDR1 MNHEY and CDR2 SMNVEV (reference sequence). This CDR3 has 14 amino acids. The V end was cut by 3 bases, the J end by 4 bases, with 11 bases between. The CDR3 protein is CASSLAGNPDTQYF. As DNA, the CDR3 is TGTGCCAGCAGTTTGGCAGGGAACCCAGATACGCAGTATTTT.

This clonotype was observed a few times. CDR3 DNA sequence: TGCAGTGCGACCCTAGGGGGAGGAAATGAAAAACTGTTTTTT. Translating gives CSATLGGGNEKLFF. The V gene is TRBV20-1, the J gene TRBJ1-4, with a tentative D call TRBD1 (6 bases). Germline V CDR1 and CDR2: DFQATT, SNEGSKA (reference sequence). The CDR3 has 14 residues. The V end was cut by 6 bases, the J end by 5 bases, with 16 bases between.

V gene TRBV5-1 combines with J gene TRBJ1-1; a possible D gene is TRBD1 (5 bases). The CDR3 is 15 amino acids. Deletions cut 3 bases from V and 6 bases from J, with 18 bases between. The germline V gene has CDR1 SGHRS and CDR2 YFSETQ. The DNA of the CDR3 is TGCGCCAGCAGCTCGGGGGATACGGATCTGGCTGAAGCTTTCTTT. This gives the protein CASSSGDTDLAEAFF. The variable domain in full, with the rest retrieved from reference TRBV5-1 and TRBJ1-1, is KAGVTQTPRYLIKTRGQQVTLSCSPISGHRSVSWYQQTPGQGLQFLFEYFSETQRNKGNFPGRFSGRQFSNSRSEMNVSTLELGDSALYLCASSSGDTDLAEAFFGQGTRLTVV.

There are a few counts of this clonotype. The CDR3 protein is CASSDGFRSNQPQHF. The CDR3 DNA is TGTGCCAGCAGTGATGGGTTCAGGAGCAATCAGCCCCAGCATTTT. The chain joins TRBV2 to TRBJ1-5; no clear D. Trimming took off 3 bases at V and 1 base at J, with 10 bases between the two ends. This CDR3 region has 15 residues. Germline loops: CDR1 SNHLY, CDR2 FYNNEI.

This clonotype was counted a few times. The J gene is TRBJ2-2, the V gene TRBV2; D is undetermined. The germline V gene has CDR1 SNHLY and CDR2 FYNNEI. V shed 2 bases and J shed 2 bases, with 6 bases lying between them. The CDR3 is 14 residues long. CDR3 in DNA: TGTGCCAGCAGTGAAAGGTCTAACACCGGGGAGCTGTTTTTT. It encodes CASSERSNTGELFF.

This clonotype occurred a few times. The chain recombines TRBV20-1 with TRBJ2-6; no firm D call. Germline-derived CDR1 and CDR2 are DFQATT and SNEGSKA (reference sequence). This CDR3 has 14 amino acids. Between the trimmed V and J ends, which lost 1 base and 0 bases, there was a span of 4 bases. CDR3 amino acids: CSARAPSGANVLTF. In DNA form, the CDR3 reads TGCAGTGCTAGAGCCCCCTCTGGGGCCAACGTCCTGACTTTC.

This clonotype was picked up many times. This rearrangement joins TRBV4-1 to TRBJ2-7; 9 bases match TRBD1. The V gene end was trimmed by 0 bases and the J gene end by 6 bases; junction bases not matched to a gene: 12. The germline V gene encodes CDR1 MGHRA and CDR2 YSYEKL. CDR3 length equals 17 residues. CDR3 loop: CASSQDHGTGNIPEQYF. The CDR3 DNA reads TGCGCCAGCAGCCAAGACCACGGGACAGGGAACATACCCGAGCAGTACTTC.

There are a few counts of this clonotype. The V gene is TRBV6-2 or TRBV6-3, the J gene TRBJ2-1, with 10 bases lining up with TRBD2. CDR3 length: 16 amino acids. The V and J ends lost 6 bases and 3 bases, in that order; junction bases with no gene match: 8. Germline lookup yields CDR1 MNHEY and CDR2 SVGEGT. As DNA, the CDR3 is TGTGCCAGCAGGATTAAAGCGGGGGGGAACTACAATGAGCAGTTCTTC. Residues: CASRIKAGGNYNEQFF.

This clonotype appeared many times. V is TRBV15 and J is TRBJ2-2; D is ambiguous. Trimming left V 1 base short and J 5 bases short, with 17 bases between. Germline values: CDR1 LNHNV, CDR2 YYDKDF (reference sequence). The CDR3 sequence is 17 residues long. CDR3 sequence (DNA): TGTGCCACCAGCAGAGCTGGAGTGTCTGAATCGACCGGGGAGCTGTTTTTT. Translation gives CATSRAGVSESTGELFF.

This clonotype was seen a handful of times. CDR3 sequence (DNA): TGTGCCAGCAGCCCGGGGGAGGGGGCCCTATACGGGGAGCTGTTTTTT. Translating it yields CASSPGEGALYGELFF. The genes are TRBV7-9 and TRBJ2-2; the D call may be TRBD1 or TRBD2 (7 bases each). Per germline, CDR1 SEHNR and CDR2 FQNEAQ (reference sequence). The CDR3 has 16 residues. V lost 5 bases and J lost 7, with 20 bases in between. Full variable domain (missing parts from reference TRBV7-9 and TRBJ2-2): DTGVSQNPRHKITKRGQNVTFRCDPISEHNRLYWYRQTLGQGPEFLTYFQNEAQLEKSRLLSDRFSAERPKGSFSTLEIQRTEQGDSAMYLCASSPGEGALYGELFFGEGSRLTVL.

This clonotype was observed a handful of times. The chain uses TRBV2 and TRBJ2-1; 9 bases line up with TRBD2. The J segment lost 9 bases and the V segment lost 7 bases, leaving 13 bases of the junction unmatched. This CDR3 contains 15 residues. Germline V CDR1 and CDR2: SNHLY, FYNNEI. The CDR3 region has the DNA TGTGCCAGCATTGCAGCCGGGACTAGCATAAGTGAGCAGTTCTTC. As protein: CASIAAGTSISEQFF.

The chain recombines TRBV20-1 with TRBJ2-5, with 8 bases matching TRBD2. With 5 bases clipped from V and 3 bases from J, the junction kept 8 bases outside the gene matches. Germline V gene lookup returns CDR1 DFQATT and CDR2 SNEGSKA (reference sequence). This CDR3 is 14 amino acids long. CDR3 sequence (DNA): TGCAGTGCTGTGGTACTAGCGGTAAAAGAGACCCAGTACTTC. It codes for CSAVVLAVKETQYF.

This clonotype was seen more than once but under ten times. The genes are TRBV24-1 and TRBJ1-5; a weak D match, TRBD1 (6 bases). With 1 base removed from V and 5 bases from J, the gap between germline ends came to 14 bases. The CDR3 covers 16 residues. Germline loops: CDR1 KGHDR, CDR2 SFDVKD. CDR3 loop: CATSDLEGDQHQPQHF. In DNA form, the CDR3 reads TGTGCCACCAGTGATTTAGAGGGGGACCAACATCAGCCCCAGCATTTT.

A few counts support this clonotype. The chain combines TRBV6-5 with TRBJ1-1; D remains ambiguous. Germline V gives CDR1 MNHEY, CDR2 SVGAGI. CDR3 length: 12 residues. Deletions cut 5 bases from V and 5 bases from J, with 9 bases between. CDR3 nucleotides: TGTGCCAGCAGTAGACTGGCTACTGAAGCTTTCTTT. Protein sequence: CASSRLATEAFF.

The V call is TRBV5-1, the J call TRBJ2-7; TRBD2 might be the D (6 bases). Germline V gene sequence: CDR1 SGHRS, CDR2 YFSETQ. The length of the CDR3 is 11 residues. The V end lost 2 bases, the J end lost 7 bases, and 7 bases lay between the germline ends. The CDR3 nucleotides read TGCGCCAGCAGCTTCGGGGGTGAGCAGTACTTC. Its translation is CASSFGGEQYF.

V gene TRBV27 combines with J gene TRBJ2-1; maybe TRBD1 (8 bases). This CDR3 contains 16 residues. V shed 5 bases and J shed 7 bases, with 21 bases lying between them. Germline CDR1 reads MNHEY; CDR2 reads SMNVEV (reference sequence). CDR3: CASSPQKQGEGNEQFF. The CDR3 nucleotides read TGTGCCAGCAGTCCCCAAAAACAGGGGGAGGGGAATGAGCAGTTCTTC.

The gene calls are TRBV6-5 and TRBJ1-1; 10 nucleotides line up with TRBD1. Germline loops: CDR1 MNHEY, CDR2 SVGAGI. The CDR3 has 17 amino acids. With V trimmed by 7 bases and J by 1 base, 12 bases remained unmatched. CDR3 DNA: TGTGCCAGCACCGCGGGGGGACAGGGGAACTCGAACACTGAAGCTTTCTTT. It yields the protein CASTAGGQGNSNTEAFF.

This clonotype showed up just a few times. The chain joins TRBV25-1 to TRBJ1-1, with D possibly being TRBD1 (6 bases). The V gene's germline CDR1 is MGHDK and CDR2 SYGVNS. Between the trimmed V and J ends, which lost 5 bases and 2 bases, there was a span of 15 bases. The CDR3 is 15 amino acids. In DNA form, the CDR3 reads TGTGCCAGCAGTATACTCAGGGGTGTAAACACTGAAGCTTTCTTT. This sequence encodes CASSILRGVNTEAFF.

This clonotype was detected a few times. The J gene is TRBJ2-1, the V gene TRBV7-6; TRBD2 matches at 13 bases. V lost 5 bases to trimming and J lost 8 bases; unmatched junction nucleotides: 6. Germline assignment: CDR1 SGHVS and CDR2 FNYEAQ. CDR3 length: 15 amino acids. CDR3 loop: CASSPTSGRAYEQFF. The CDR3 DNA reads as TGTGCCAGCAGCCCCACTAGCGGGAGGGCATATGAGCAGTTCTTC.

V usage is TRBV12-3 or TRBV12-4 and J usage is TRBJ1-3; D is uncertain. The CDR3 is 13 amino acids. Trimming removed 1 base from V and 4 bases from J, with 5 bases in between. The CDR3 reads CASSLGPGNTIYF. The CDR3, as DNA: TGTGCCAGCAGTTTAGGCCCCGGAAACACCATATATTTT.

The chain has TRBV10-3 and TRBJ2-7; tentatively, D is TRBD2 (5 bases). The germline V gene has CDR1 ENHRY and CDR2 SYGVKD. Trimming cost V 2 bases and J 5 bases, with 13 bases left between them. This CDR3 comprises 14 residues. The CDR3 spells CAISEAGPADEQYF. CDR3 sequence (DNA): TGTGCCATCAGTGAGGCAGGCCCAGCGGACGAGCAGTACTTC.